This T cell receptor beta chain appears in the sequencing data of a study of post-analysis software for immune sequencing data. Study as a whole: Included among the disease courses, which were recorded for the cohort, were relapsing-remitting, secondary progressive and progressive-relapsing multiple sclerosis.

TCR beta cDNA libraries included unique molecular identifiers. Each CDR3 protein is one row after TCRdb ran MiXCR on the PCR reads. The sample lists about 460,000 distinct CDR3 sequences; roughly 45% were seen once. The V gene end was trimmed by 6 bases and the J gene end by 3 bases; junction bases not matched to a gene: 3. The germline V gene encodes CDR1 SNHLY and CDR2 FYNNEI. There are 14 residues in the CDR3. General observations from the study: Compared with controls, patients had more of five TRBV segments, including TRBV5-6, TRBV5-1 and TRBV20-1. Significantly decreased normalized Chao1 diversity was recorded for multiple sclerosis patients relative to controls.

As concerns this clonotype: Its specificity is unknown.

Sample: blood. The TCR was taken from a girl aged 5 to 17 with multiple sclerosis. The V call is TRBV2, the J call TRBJ1-1, with TRBD1 matching 11 bases. CDR3 bases: TGTGCCAGCAGATCGGACAGGGGGCACACTGAAGCTTTCTTT. Residues: CASRSDRGHTEAFF.